A single sample gave rise to the 30 T cell receptor beta chains below, sequenced in a study of cytomegalovirus exposure and HLA in healthy donors. 60 Vbeta and 13 Jbeta primers were used in PCR. TCRdb's copy holds only in-frame clones and misses some; the assay was immunoSEQ multiplex PCR. The sample includes roughly 140,000 clones, about four fifths of them seen just once. Sequencing input: PBMCs. These receptors were taken from a woman in her forties in good health and CMV-seropositive.

The V call is TRBV5-4, the J call TRBJ2-7, with 9 bases aligning to TRBD1. The CDR3 totals 14 residues. V shed 4 bases and J 5 bases; nucleotides not matched to a gene: 7. Germline V lookup: CDR1 SGHNT, CDR2 YYREEE (reference sequence). The CDR3 is CASSVRDRVHEQYF. CDR3 nucleotides: TGTGCCAGCAGCGTCCGGGACAGGGTCCACGAGCAGTACTTC.

The chain uses TRBV9 and TRBJ1-3, with a possible D match to TRBD1 (5 bases). Trimming took off 0 bases at V and 2 bases at J, with 18 bases between the two ends. The germline gives CDR1 SGDLS, CDR2 YYNGEE. CDR3 length: 18 residues. The DNA of the CDR3 is TGTGCCAGCAGCGTAGATCTCAGGGACTCACGGACTGGAAACACCATATATTTT. Its protein is CASSVDLRDSRTGNTIYF.

In regard to this clone: This sample includes further DNA sequences coding for the same CDR3. The rearrangement joins TRBV2 to TRBJ2-1, with 7 bases fitting TRBD1. The CDR3 has 14 residues. CDR1 and CDR2 from the germline V gene are SNHLY and FYNNEI. J was trimmed by 7 bases and V by 4 bases; bases with no gene match: 7. The CDR3 bases are TGTGCCAGCAGTGGGCAGGGGGTTCTGAATGAGCAGTTCTTC. It translates to CASSGQGVLNEQFF.

V gene TRBV27 combines with J gene TRBJ2-3, with 7 bases lining up with TRBD1. CDR1 and CDR2 from the germline V gene are MNHEY and SMNVEV (reference sequence). The trim removed 4 bases at V and 6 bases at J, leaving 7 bases unmatched. The length of the CDR3 is 14 residues. The CDR3 nucleotides are TGTGCCAGCAGTTACCGACAGGGTCCCGATACGCAGTATTTT. This encodes CASSYRQGPDTQYF.

The chain recombines TRBV11-3 with TRBJ2-3; 14 positions match TRBD2. V dropped 3 bases and J dropped 7; count of bases not matched to a gene: 6. The CDR3 spans 16 residues. CDR1 and CDR2 from the germline V gene are SGHNT and YENEEA. The CDR3, as DNA: TGTGCCAGCAGCTTGGGGACTAGCGGGAGAGGAAATACGCAGTATTTT. It translates to CASSLGTSGRGNTQYF.

The gene calls are TRBV4-1 and TRBJ2-1; TRBD1 matches 8 bases. This CDR3 contains 13 residues. V lost 5 bases and J lost 12; bases outside the gene matches: 9. Germline CDR1 is MGHRA and CDR2 is YSYEKL. CDR3: CASSAGQGIGQFF. The CDR3 DNA follows: TGCGCCAGCAGCGCCGGACAGGGAATCGGGCAGTTCTTC.

This clone was detected a few times. The V gene is TRBV5-1, the J gene TRBJ2-1; a possible D gene is TRBD1 (6 bases). CDR1 is SGHRS and CDR2 is YFSETQ in the germline V gene. This CDR3 is 16 amino acids long. V was cut by 0 bases and J by 0 bases, with 10 bases left in between. CDR3 amino acids: CASSLVGQSSYNEQFF. The CDR3 bases are TGCGCCAGCAGCTTGGTAGGACAGAGCTCCTACAATGAGCAGTTCTTC. Full variable domain (rest looked up from reference TRBV5-1 and TRBJ2-1): KAGVTQTPRYLIKTRGQQVTLSCSPISGHRSVSWYQQTPGQGLQFLFEYFSETQRNKGNFPGRFSGRQFSNSRSEMNVSTLELGDSALYLCASSLVGQSSYNEQFFGPGTRLTVL.

This clone came up a few times. This chain links TRBV27 with TRBJ2-3, with D tentatively TRBD2 (5 bases). This CDR3 is built from 13 residues. Trimming took 3 bases from V and 8 from J, leaving 12 bases between them. Looked up from germline, CDR1 is MNHEY and CDR2 is SMNVEV (reference sequence). The CDR3 DNA sequence: TGTGCCAGCAGTTTCCCGCCCCGGGGTACGCAGTATTTT. Translated: CASSFPPRGTQYF.

The V gene is TRBV19, the J gene TRBJ2-1; possible D gene TRBD2, 7 bases. The germline V gene has CDR1 LNHDA and CDR2 SQIVND (reference sequence). This CDR3 is built from 13 residues. Trimming took 5 bases from V and 9 from J, leaving 14 bases between them. CDR3 amino acids: CASSPTGGGEQFF. The CDR3 DNA is TGTGCCAGTAGTCCGACGGGGGGCGGTGAGCAGTTCTTC.

The chain uses TRBV5-5 and TRBJ1-2, with D hard to call. CDR1 SGHKS and CDR2 YYEKEE come from the germline V gene (reference sequence). The V and J ends lost 0 bases and 0 bases respectively, with 3 bases between them. The CDR3 extends over 13 amino acids. CDR3: CASSLAANYGYTF. The CDR3 coding sequence is TGTGCCAGCAGCTTGGCGGCTAACTATGGCTACACCTTC.

J is TRBJ2-7 and V is TRBV18; D is possibly TRBD2 (6 bases). V lost 3 bases and J lost 4, with 13 bases in between. Germline V gene lookup returns CDR1 KGHSH and CDR2 LQKENI. The CDR3 has 14 residues. The chain's CDR3 is CASSPATSGYEQYF. CDR3 coding DNA: TGTGCCAGCTCACCCGCGACTAGTGGGTACGAGCAGTACTTC.

In this sample, this clone turned up a few times. CDR3 DNA sequence: TGTGCCAGTAGTTCGTGGTCAGGGGTCACTGGAAACACCATATATTTT. Its translation: CASSSWSGVTGNTIYF. J is TRBJ1-3 and V is TRBV19, with a possible D match to TRBD1 (6 bases). CDR3 size: 16 residues. Trimming cost V 5 bases and J 2 bases, with 16 bases left between them. CDR1 and CDR2 from the germline V gene are LNHDA and SQIVND (reference sequence).

The rearrangement uses TRBV7-9 and TRBJ2-1; D is unclear. CDR1 SEHNR and CDR2 FQNEAQ come from the germline V gene (reference sequence). The CDR3 has 12 amino acids. Between the trimmed V and J ends, which lost 4 bases and 8 bases, there was a span of 9 bases. The CDR3 sequence is CASSSVTDEQFF. The CDR3 coding sequence is TGTGCCAGCAGCTCTGTAACGGATGAGCAGTTCTTC.

The chain links TRBV6-5 to TRBJ2-7, with TRBD1 as a possible D gene (5 bases). The germline V gene has CDR1 MNHEY and CDR2 SVGAGI. V gave up 5 bases and J gave up 3 bases, with 11 bases separating them. The CDR3 loop spans 13 amino acids. The CDR3 region has the DNA TGTGCCAGCAGTCCAGGGAATTTCTACGAGCAGTACTTC. Protein product: CASSPGNFYEQYF.

This clone was seen just once. V gene TRBV7-9 combines with J gene TRBJ2-2; weak D call: TRBD1 (5 bases). Germline values: CDR1 SEHNR, CDR2 FQNEAQ (reference sequence). The germline V and J ends were trimmed by 0 bases and 7 bases, with 15 bases remaining between them. The CDR3 is 16 amino acids. The CDR3 bases are TGTGCCAGCAGCTTAGCGCCGGAGACAGCAGACGGGGAGCTGTTTTTT. Encoded protein: CASSLAPETADGELFF.

This clone was detected once. The chain couples TRBV6-1 to TRBJ2-2; the match to TRBD2 covers 12 bases. V lost 5 bases to trimming and J lost 3 bases; unmatched junction nucleotides: 1. Germline CDR1 and CDR2: MNHNS and SASEGT. The CDR3 covers 15 residues. The CDR3 DNA sequence: TGTGCCAGCAGTCTAGCGGGAGGGGACACCGGGGAGCTGTTTTTT. This codes for CASSLAGGDTGELFF.

The CDR3 nucleotides are TGCGCCAGCAGCTTGGCCGGGACAGGGGGGGGTTACGAGCAGTACTTC. This codes for CASSLAGTGGGYEQYF. The chain combines TRBV5-1 with TRBJ2-7, with TRBD1 identical over 11 bases. The junction had 6 bases not matched to a gene; V was cut back by 0 bases and J by 4 bases. This CDR3 region has 16 residues. Germline CDR1 and CDR2: SGHRS and YFSETQ.

The chain uses TRBV5-1 and TRBJ2-2, with TRBD2 matching over 7 bases. In germline, CDR1 is SGHRS, CDR2 YFSETQ. Trimming at V came to 4 bases and at J to 4 bases, leaving 7 bases not matched to a gene. The CDR3 length is 15 residues. CDR3: CASSPRTRLTGELFF. DNA of the CDR3: TGCGCCAGCAGCCCCCGGACTAGGCTCACCGGGGAGCTGTTTTTT.

CDR3 bases: TGTGCCAGCAGCGTAGGGGCAGGGATAGGTTCCGGGGAGCTGTTTTTT. The encoded protein is CASSVGAGIGSGELFF. This sequence joins TRBV9 and TRBJ2-2; perhaps TRBD1 as D (5 bases). Per germline, CDR1 SGDLS and CDR2 YYNGEE. The length of the CDR3 is 16 residues. The V end was cut by 0 bases, the J end by 6 bases, with 15 bases between. Full variable domain (remainder filled in from reference TRBV9 and TRBJ2-2): DSGVTQTPKHLITATGQRVTLRCSPRSGDLSVYWYQQSLDQGLQFLIQYYNGEERAKGNILERFSAQQFPDLHSELNLSSLELGDSALYFCASSVGAGIGSGELFFGEGSRLTVL.

The V and J genes are TRBV5-8 and TRBJ1-4, with 7 bases that match TRBD1. V trimming: 4 bases; J trimming: 8 bases; junction bases outside the gene matches: 17. The CDR3 is 17 residues long. Germline V gene sequence: CDR1 SGHTS, CDR2 YDEGEE. The CDR3 region has the DNA TGTGCCAGCAGCCCAACCGGGACAGCCCTCTCGGGGGAAAAACTGTTTTTT. This sequence encodes CASSPTGTALSGEKLFF.

This clone came up a few times. The V call is TRBV27, the J call TRBJ2-7, with TRBD2 identical over 7 bases. The CDR3 is 15 amino acids. The germline V gene encodes CDR1 MNHEY and CDR2 SMNVEV (reference sequence). The V gene end was trimmed by 2 bases and the J gene end by 4 bases; junction bases not matched to a gene: 8. The CDR3 DNA is TGTGCCAGCAGTTTAACATATGGGGGAGGGTACGAGCAGTACTTC. Its translation is CASSLTYGGGYEQYF.

Concerning this clone itself: Germline and junction disagree at one end, which may indicate a read error. Distinct nucleotide sequences in the sample also encode this CDR3. The chain combines TRBV2 with TRBJ2-7; weak D call: TRBD2 (5 bases). This CDR3 contains 13 residues. CDR1 is SNHLY and CDR2 is FYNNEI in the germline V gene. In DNA form, the CDR3 reads TGTGCCAGCGGGGAGCTAGTCTCCTACGAACAGTACTTC. It specifies CASGELVSYEQYF. The whole variable domain, filled in from reference TRBV2 and TRBJ2-7, reads EPEVTQTPSHQVTQMGQEVILRCVPISNHLYFYWYRQILGQKVEFLVSFYNNEISEKSEIFDDQFSVERPDGSNFTLKIRSTKLEDSAMYFCASGELVSYEQYFGPGTRLTVT.

V is TRBV29-1 and J is TRBJ2-1; maybe TRBD2 (7 bases). This CDR3 spans 15 amino acids. Germline V gene sequence: CDR1 SQVTM, CDR2 ANQGSEA. Trimming pared 7 bases from V and 0 bases from J, leaving 16 bases between. The CDR3 sequence is CSAQGGGFSYNEQFF. The CDR3 DNA reads TGCAGCGCCCAAGGGGGGGGGTTCTCCTACAATGAGCAGTTCTTC.

The gene calls are TRBV28 and TRBJ1-4, with 8 bases fitting TRBD1. Germline CDR1 reads MDHEN; CDR2 reads SYDVKM. J lost 6 bases, V lost 7 bases, and 7 bases had no gene match. The CDR3 covers 14 residues. DNA for the CDR3: TGTGCCAGCACCTTAGACAGGGGATATGAAAAACTGTTTTTT. As protein: CASTLDRGYEKLFF.

The sample holds many counts of this clone. V is TRBV7-8 and J is TRBJ1-2; unclear D gene. V lost 0 bases and J 3 bases, leaving 5 bases between the germline ends. CDR1 is SGHVS, CDR2 FQNEAQ, per germline. CDR3 length: 13 amino acids. CDR3 in DNA: TGTGCCAGCAGCTTAGCGGGAGACTATGGCTACACCTTC. Its protein is CASSLAGDYGYTF.

The CDR3, as DNA: TGTGCCACAGGGCCCACTGAAGCTTTCTTT. Translating gives CATGPTEAFF. This chain connects TRBV6-1 to TRBJ1-1, with a weak D call TRBD1 (5 bases). V was trimmed by 10 bases and J by 4 bases, leaving 7 bases between them. CDR1 and CDR2 (germline): MNHNS, SASEGT. There are 10 residues in the CDR3.

The chain uses TRBV7-2 and TRBJ2-7; 10 bases line up with TRBD2. The trim removed 5 bases at V and 4 bases at J, leaving 5 bases unmatched. In germline, CDR1 is SGHTA, CDR2 FQGNSA. The CDR3 loop spans 14 amino acids. CDR3 amino acids: CASSPGLADYEQYF. The CDR3 DNA is TGTGCCAGCAGCCCCGGACTAGCGGATTACGAGCAGTACTTC.

This clone was observed a few times. The chain combines TRBV18 with TRBJ2-3; TRBD2 agrees at 10 bases. This CDR3 is built from 16 residues. V was pared by 0 bases and J by 2 bases, with 2 bases of the junction left unmatched. CDR1 is KGHSH, CDR2 LQKENI, per germline. CDR3 nucleotide sequence: TGTGCCAGCTCACCACCCCTAGCGGGAGCCACAGATACGCAGTATTTT. Its translation: CASSPPLAGATDTQYF.

V is TRBV30 and J is TRBJ2-5; TRBD1 agrees at 8 bases. Trimming removed 3 bases from V and 5 bases from J; junction bases left unmatched: 2. This CDR3 is 12 amino acids long. CDR1 is GTSNPN and CDR2 is SVGIG in the germline V gene (reference sequence). The CDR3 DNA sequence: TGTGCCTGGAGAAGACAGGGGGAGACCCAGTACTTC. Encoded protein: CAWRRQGETQYF. Combining the CDR3 with reference TRBV30 and TRBJ2-5 gives the whole variable domain SQTIHQWPATLVQPVGSPLSLECTVEGTSNPNLYWYRQAAGRGLQLLFYSVGIGQISSEVPQNLSASRPQDRQFILSSKKLLLSDSGFYLCAWRRQGETQYFGPGTRLLVL.

The chain has TRBV7-9 and TRBJ2-3, with 8 bases matching TRBD2. This CDR3 spans 14 amino acids. The germline V gene encodes CDR1 SEHNR and CDR2 FQNEAQ (reference sequence). Trimming at V came to 3 bases and at J to 4 bases, leaving 3 bases not matched to a gene. CDR3 residues: CASSFASGSDTQYF. The CDR3 DNA is TGTGCCAGCAGCTTTGCTAGCGGGTCAGATACGCAGTATTTT.